This entry lists 27 T cell receptor beta chains sequenced from one sample in a study of blood T cell repertoires in COVID-19 (TCRdb year 2020). Receptor amplification or capture employed the immunoSEQ multiplex PCR assay. The table was pulled from immuneACCESS by TCRdb, which kept in-frame rearrangements only. Such tables lose some clones; where checked, under half of the loss comes from unresolved V genes, and the rest has no known cause. The table for this sample lists approximately 88,000 clones; more than 75% of them were counted only once. Of the sample, around 19% falls within the top ten clones. Specimen: peripheral blood. Receptors were obtained from an elderly woman with active or convalescent COVID-19.

V usage is TRBV7-2 and J usage is TRBJ1-6; 7 nucleotides align to TRBD1. Germline CDR1 is SGHTA and CDR2 is FQGNSA. CDR3 length: 12 residues. J was trimmed by 12 bases and V by 9 bases; bases with no gene match: 8. In DNA, the CDR3 is TGTGCCAGTACCGGGACAGCTCTACCCCTCCACTTT. This encodes CASTGTALPLHF.

The chain employs TRBV3-1 (or the pseudogene TRBV3-2) and TRBJ2-1; 11 bases fit TRBD1. The CDR3 extends over 15 amino acids. Germline trimming cut 2 bases from V and 6 bases from J; bases unmatched to any gene: 3. CDR1 and CDR2 (germline): LGHDT, YNNKEL (reference sequence). The CDR3 nucleotides are TGTGCCAGCAGCCAATATGGACAGGGGGCCAATGAGCAGTTCTTC. Translation: CASSQYGQGANEQFF.

V and J are TRBV13 and TRBJ1-3; D might be TRBD1 (5 bases). Deletions cut 5 bases from V and 4 bases from J, with 12 bases between. The CDR3 runs to 14 residues. Germline CDR1 and CDR2: PRHDT and FYEKMQ (reference sequence). CDR3 bases: TGTGCCAGCAGCCCGGCGGGGGACGGAAACACCATATATTTT. Residues: CASSPAGDGNTIYF.

This clone was observed a single time. The chain recombines TRBV7-3 with TRBJ2-3, with 15 bases that match TRBD2. Trimming took 0 bases from V and 0 from J; bases not matched to a gene: 1. This CDR3 is 18 amino acids long. Germline CDR1 is SGHTA and CDR2 is FQGTGA. The DNA of the CDR3 is TGTGCCAGCAGCTTAACAGGACTAGCGGGGGGGAGCACAGATACGCAGTATTTT. Amino acids: CASSLTGLAGGSTDTQYF.

The chain has TRBV6-6 and TRBJ2-7; D uncertain. Germline V gene data show CDR1 as MNHNY and CDR2 as SVGAGI (reference sequence). With 5 bases removed from V and 3 bases from J, the gap between germline ends came to 11 bases. The CDR3 length is 13 residues. The CDR3 loop reads CASSAQNGYEQYF. For the CDR3, the DNA is TGTGCCAGCAGTGCGCAAAACGGCTACGAGCAGTACTTC.

V and J are TRBV6-2 or TRBV6-3 and TRBJ1-2, with unresolved D. V shed 5 bases and J shed 4 bases, with 14 bases lying between them. The CDR3 covers 14 residues. CDR1 and CDR2 (germline): MNHEY, SVGEGT. As DNA, the CDR3 is TGTGCCAGCAGTAATAACCCGGTTGGCTATGGCTACACCTTC. Protein: CASSNNPVGYGYTF.

The CDR3 nucleotides are TGTGCCAGCAGTCCCGGGGGGAAGTACGAGCAGTACTTC. Translated, it gives CASSPGGKYEQYF. J is TRBJ2-7 and V is TRBV7-2; 7 nucleotides line up with TRBD2. The V segment lost 6 bases and the J segment 4 bases; nucleotides outside the gene matches: 6. From germline, CDR1 is SGHTA and CDR2 FQGNSA. The CDR3 sequence is 13 residues long.

V gene TRBV24-1 combines with J gene TRBJ2-3, with a weak D call TRBD1 (5 bases). The germline V and J ends were trimmed by 2 bases and 2 bases, with 13 bases remaining between them. Germline CDR1 and CDR2: KGHDR and SFDVKD. The CDR3 consists of 16 residues. CDR3 region: CATSDSKKGITDTQYF. In DNA form, the CDR3 reads TGTGCCACCAGTGATTCAAAGAAGGGGATCACAGATACGCAGTATTTT.

This rearrangement joins TRBV18 to TRBJ2-5; 9 nucleotides agree with TRBD2. Germline values: CDR1 KGHSH, CDR2 LQKENI. V was clipped by 0 bases and J by 3 bases; unmatched bases: 2. The CDR3 length is 15 residues. CDR3: CASSPPRGGKETQYF. The CDR3 DNA is TGTGCCAGCTCACCACCGCGGGGGGGGAAAGAGACCCAGTACTTC.

The genes are TRBV7-8 and TRBJ2-1; D might be TRBD2 (5 bases). The CDR3 spans 17 residues. Germline assignment: CDR1 SGHVS and CDR2 FQNEAQ. Trimming removed 1 base from V and 0 bases from J, with 13 bases in between. The CDR3, as DNA: TGTGCCAGCAGCTTAGGAGCGGCGGTAAGCTCCTACAATGAGCAGTTCTTC. Protein: CASSLGAAVSSYNEQFF.

The J gene is TRBJ1-1, the V gene TRBV5-1; 9 bases agree with TRBD1. Trimming removed 5 bases from V and 6 bases from J; junction bases left unmatched: 20. Germline lookup yields CDR1 SGHRS and CDR2 YFSETQ. The CDR3 covers 18 residues. The CDR3 is CASSGRSGTGRFGAEAFF. The CDR3 region has the DNA TGCGCCAGCAGTGGAAGATCCGGGACAGGGCGTTTTGGGGCTGAAGCTTTCTTT.

This sequence joins TRBV29-1 and TRBJ1-4, with D maybe TRBD1 (5 bases). The length of the CDR3 is 14 residues. CDR1 SQVTM and CDR2 ANQGSEA come from the germline V gene. V was cut by 3 bases and J by 8 bases, with 16 bases left in between. The CDR3: CSVDSGAGREKLFF. The DNA of the CDR3 is TGCAGCGTTGATTCTGGGGCAGGGAGGGAAAAACTGTTTTTT.

The chain carries TRBV7-9 and TRBJ2-2; TRBD2 aligns across 7 bases. Germline V gene data show CDR1 as SEHNR and CDR2 as FQNEAQ (reference sequence). CDR3 length: 15 amino acids. With V trimmed by 5 bases and J by 5 bases, 8 bases remained unmatched. The CDR3: CASSKGGAGTGELFF. The CDR3 DNA follows: TGTGCCAGCAGCAAGGGAGGGGCTGGTACCGGGGAGCTGTTTTTT.

This rearrangement joins TRBV11-3 to TRBJ2-7, with 8 bases identical to TRBD2. V dropped 5 bases and J dropped 0; count of bases not matched to a gene: 3. Germline V CDR1 and CDR2: SGHNT, YENEEA. This CDR3 comprises 14 residues. DNA for the CDR3: TGTGCCAGCAGCCCTGGGACTAGCTCCTACGAGCAGTACTTC. It is translated as CASSPGTSSYEQYF.

The gene calls are TRBV19 and TRBJ2-3; a weak D match, TRBD2 (5 bases). The V and J ends lost 7 bases and 1 base respectively, with 9 bases between them. The CDR3 extends over 13 amino acids. CDR1 is LNHDA and CDR2 is SQIVND in the germline V gene (reference sequence). CDR3 bases: TGTGCCAGTACCATCGGGGGCACAGATACGCAGTATTTT. Translated, it gives CASTIGGTDTQYF.

The chain combines TRBV7-9 with TRBJ1-6, with a possible D match to TRBD1 (6 bases). Germline CDR1 SEHNR, CDR2 FQNEAQ (reference sequence). The CDR3 spans 15 residues. Trimming stripped 3 bases from V and 9 bases from J, with 15 bases between. CDR3: CASSFIQGYGSPLHF. The CDR3 coding sequence is TGTGCCAGCAGCTTCATACAGGGATACGGTTCACCCCTCCACTTT.

The chain employs TRBV4-1 and TRBJ1-3; no reliable D call. CDR1 is MGHRA, CDR2 YSYEKL, per germline. V shed 1 base and J shed 3 bases, with 4 bases lying between them. This CDR3 has 13 amino acids. For the CDR3, the DNA is TGCGCCAGCAGCCAAGGGCATGGAAACACCATATATTTT. As protein: CASSQGHGNTIYF.

This sequence joins TRBV15 and TRBJ2-1; 7 nucleotides align to TRBD2. The V gene end was trimmed by 9 bases and the J gene end by 4 bases; junction bases not matched to a gene: 6. CDR3 length: 13 residues. Germline-derived CDR1 and CDR2 are LNHNV and YYDKDF (reference sequence). As DNA, the CDR3 is TGTGCCACAGGGAGGGAGAGGTACAATGAGCAGTTCTTC. Protein: CATGRERYNEQFF. Full variable domain (outside the CDR3, taken from reference TRBV15 and TRBJ2-1): DAMVIQNPRYQVTQFGKPVTLSCSQTLNHNVMYWYQQKSSQAPKLLFHYYDKDFNNEADTPDNFQSRRPNTSFCFLDIRSPGLGDTAMYLCATGRERYNEQFFGPGTRLTVL.

Details on this clone: The same CDR3 can be traced to other DNA sequences in this sample. J is TRBJ1-5 and V is TRBV19; unclear D gene. V was trimmed by 3 bases and J by 4 bases, leaving 7 bases between them. Germline CDR1 reads LNHDA; CDR2 reads SQIVND (reference sequence). This CDR3 is built from 13 residues. The CDR3 DNA is TGTGCCAGTAGTATCTCCGGTAATCAGCCCCAGCATTTT. Protein product: CASSISGNQPQHF. The full variable domain, in which reference TRBV19 and TRBJ1-5 provide the parts outside the CDR3, is DGGITQSPKYLFRKEGQNVTLSCEQNLNHDAMYWYRQDPGQGLRLIYYSQIVNDFQKGDIAEGYSVSREKKESFPLTVTSAQKNPTAFYLCASSISGNQPQHFGDGTRLSIL.

V and J are TRBV7-9 and TRBJ1-4, with 7 bases lining up with TRBD1. Germline V CDR1 and CDR2: SEHNR, FQNEAQ (reference sequence). The CDR3 covers 16 residues. Losses at the gene ends were 4 bases for V and 1 base for J; bases not matched to a gene: 6. The CDR3 spells CASSSPPGGTNEKLFF. DNA for the CDR3: TGTGCCAGCAGCTCCCCTCCAGGGGGAACTAATGAAAAACTGTTTTTT.

By proportion, this clone is medium-sized. The rearrangement uses TRBV6-6 and TRBJ2-3; D is unclear. The CDR3 covers 14 residues. CDR1 MNHNY and CDR2 SVGAGI come from the germline V gene (reference sequence). V dropped 7 bases and J dropped 1 base, with 12 bases sitting between them. The CDR3 DNA reads as TGTGCCAGCAACCTTTTGGCCGGCACAGATACGCAGTATTTT. Protein product: CASNLLAGTDTQYF.

This chain connects TRBV6-4 to TRBJ1-1; D may be TRBD1 (6 bases). The CDR3 spans 19 residues. Germline CDR1 is MRHNA and CDR2 is SNTAGT. Between the trimmed V and J ends, which lost 3 bases and 1 base, there was a span of 24 bases. CDR3 amino acids: CASSDRRYPRGGSNTEAFF. The CDR3 nucleotides are TGTGCCAGCAGTGATAGGCGCTACCCCCGGGGGGGCTCGAACACTGAAGCTTTCTTT.

The chain has TRBV5-1 and TRBJ1-5; 9 bases are a match to TRBD1. V trimming: 3 bases; J trimming: 10 bases; junction bases outside the gene matches: 8. CDR1 and CDR2 (germline): SGHRS, YFSETQ. CDR3 length: 14 amino acids. The DNA for the CDR3 is TGCGCCAGCAGCTCCGGGACAGGGCTTTCACCCCAGCATTTT. It yields the protein CASSSGTGLSPQHF.

V is TRBV9 and J is TRBJ2-3; D is unresolved. The CDR3 loop spans 15 amino acids. The V end was cut by 0 bases, the J end by 8 bases, with 16 bases between. CDR1 and CDR2 from the germline V gene are SGDLS and YYNGEE. The CDR3 spells CASSVALIPVSTQYF. DNA of the CDR3: TGTGCCAGCAGCGTAGCACTAATTCCTGTCTCTACGCAGTATTTT.

This clone was seen just once. The chain employs TRBV20-1 and TRBJ1-5; no clear D gene. Per the germline V gene, CDR1 is DFQATT and CDR2 is SNEGSKA (reference sequence). Trimming took 3 bases from V and 1 from J, leaving 7 bases between them. CDR3 size: 13 residues. DNA for the CDR3: TGCAGTGCTAGTCACGGGAGCAATCAGCCCCAGCATTTT. It specifies CSASHGSNQPQHF.

This clone was counted only a few times. The chain uses TRBV12-5 and TRBJ2-7; 7 nucleotides align to TRBD1. After removal of 2 bases from V and 3 bases from J, the junction contained 4 bases not matched to a gene. This CDR3 has 14 amino acids. Germline V gene sequence: CDR1 LGHNT, CDR2 FRNRAP. CDR3 region: CASGLKQGHYEQYF. Written as DNA, the CDR3 is TGTGCTAGTGGTTTGAAACAGGGGCACTACGAGCAGTACTTC.

This clone appeared a few times. J is TRBJ1-1 and V is TRBV11-1; 9 bases line up with TRBD1. Germline V gene sequence: CDR1 SGHAT, CDR2 FQDESV (reference sequence). J was trimmed by 4 bases and V by 5 bases; bases with no gene match: 5. CDR3 length: 14 residues. The CDR3 spells CASSPRQGVTEAFF. The CDR3 DNA sequence: TGTGCCAGCAGCCCCCGACAGGGGGTCACTGAAGCTTTCTTT.